The source of this T cell receptor beta chain is a study of T cell responses to AZD1222 COVID-19 vaccine. This clone is a singleton in its sample. Its antigen is not known. Study-level points and caveats: Donors in the cohort were predominantly white British and more often female, and clonal diversity was possibly underestimated. No day 14 peak samples; only post-peak repertoires were characterized.

Germline V gives CDR1 SGHAT, CDR2 FQNNGV. V dropped 0 bases and J dropped 4 bases, with 12 bases sitting between them. CDR3 size: 15 residues. Data came from immunoSEQ multiplex PCR; TCRdb stores just in-frame clones and leaves some out. Of about 200,000 clones listed, about 93% were seen once; the top ten hold about 1%. This clonotype was sampled from an adult in good health. The chain has TRBV11-2 and TRBJ2-5; no firm D call. Source: peripheral blood, taken on day 0 of MenACWY control vaccination. CDR3 region: CASSLELSLLETQYF. The CDR3 coding sequence is TGTGCCAGCAGCTTAGAACTTAGCTTGTTAGAGACCCAGTACTTC.